The rows below give T cell receptor beta chains drawn from one sample of a study of beta chain features in type 1 diabetes. The method was immunoSEQ multiplex PCR; TCRdb's version includes in-frame clones alone and lacks a portion of them. The profile shows roughly 380,000 clones, about 18% of them singletons. Sequences were obtained from naive CD4+ T cells from blood. The receptors come from a woman aged 18-29 years in good health. The CDR3 runs from the conserved cysteine through the conserved F or W. Fields, in order: D gene, clone size, J gene, V gene, CDR3 DNA, CDR3 protein. The D gene is left open where the match is weak. Size tells how often a clone was seen (once, few, many) or the class of an expanded clone, and some rows leave it out.

D gene: TRBD2; clone size: NA; J gene: TRBJ2-5; V gene: TRBV5-1; CDR3 DNA: TGCGCCAGCAGTGCGACCGGGACTAGAGGGCCCTCGGAGGAGTACTTC; CDR3 protein: CASSATGTRGPSEEYF
D gene: NA; clone size: few; J gene: TRBJ1-3; V gene: TRBV2; CDR3 DNA: TGTGCCAGCAGTGAAGGGCATCGAACTGGAAACACCATATATTTT; CDR3 protein: CASSEGHRTGNTIYF
D gene: TRBD2; clone size: NA; J gene: TRBJ2-1; V gene: TRBV5-4; CDR3 DNA: TGTGCCAGCAGCCAGGGACTTGGCGGGGGGGTTTACAATGAGCAGTTCTTC; CDR3 protein: CASSQGLGGGVYNEQFF
D gene: TRBD2; clone size: NA; J gene: TRBJ2-1; V gene: TRBV19; CDR3 DNA: TGTGCCAGTAGTACCCTAGCGGGCGCGAGCCTAGGGGTGCAGTTCTTC; CDR3 protein: CASSTLAGASLGVQFF
D gene: TRBD1; clone size: few; J gene: TRBJ2-3; V gene: TRBV27; CDR3 DNA: TGTGCCAGTTCGACAGGGGGTATGGATACGCAGTATTTT; CDR3 protein: CASSTGGMDTQYF
D gene: NA; clone size: NA; J gene: TRBJ1-4; V gene: TRBV19; CDR3 DNA: TGTGCCAGTAGTTTCACTACTGAAAAACTGTTTTTT; CDR3 protein: CASSFTTEKLFF
D gene: TRBD1; clone size: NA; J gene: TRBJ2-7; V gene: TRBV15; CDR3 DNA: TGTGCCACCAGCAGAGCCTGGACAGGGGAAACGGACGAGCAGTACTTC; CDR3 protein: CATSRAWTGETDEQYF
D gene: NA; clone size: NA; J gene: TRBJ2-4; V gene: TRBV6-5; CDR3 DNA: TGTGCCAGCAGTTACACGGGTGATAGCATTAGGTACTTC; CDR3 protein: CASSYTGDSIRYF
D gene: NA; clone size: NA; J gene: TRBJ1-1; V gene: TRBV6-6; CDR3 DNA: TGTGCCAGCAGTCCAAACACTGAAGCTTTCTTT; CDR3 protein: CASSPNTEAFF
D gene: NA; clone size: NA; J gene: TRBJ1-5; V gene: TRBV7-9; CDR3 DNA: TGTGCCAGCAGCTTAGGGGGGGACGATCAGCCCCAGCATTTT; CDR3 protein: CASSLGGDDQPQHF
D gene: TRBD2; clone size: NA; J gene: TRBJ2-3; V gene: TRBV7-9; CDR3 DNA: TGTGCCAGCAGCTCCCTAGCGGGAGAGACAGATACGCAGTATTTT; CDR3 protein: CASSSLAGETDTQYF
D gene: TRBD2; clone size: few; J gene: TRBJ2-3; V gene: TRBV10-3; CDR3 DNA: TGTGCCATCAGCCTCGGGACTAGCGTCACAGATACGCAGTATTTT; CDR3 protein: CAISLGTSVTDTQYF
D gene: TRBD1; clone size: NA; J gene: TRBJ2-7; V gene: TRBV7-6; CDR3 DNA: TGTGCCAGCAGCCCCCGGACAGGGGCCCGATTCTACGAGCAGTACTTC; CDR3 protein: CASSPRTGARFYEQYF
D gene: NA; clone size: few; J gene: TRBJ2-3; V gene: TRBV5-1; CDR3 DNA: TGCGCCAGCAGTCCCGGAGGCACAGATACGCAGTATTTT; CDR3 protein: CASSPGGTDTQYF
D gene: NA; clone size: few; J gene: TRBJ2-1; V gene: TRBV2; CDR3 DNA: TGTGCCAGCAGGCTGGACAGCTACAATGAGCAGTTCTTC; CDR3 protein: CASRLDSYNEQFF
D gene: NA; clone size: few; J gene: TRBJ2-1; V gene: TRBV2; CDR3 DNA: TGTGCCAGCACCAAAGAGTATAGCACGGAGCAGTTCTTC; CDR3 protein: CASTKEYSTEQFF
D gene: NA; clone size: NA; J gene: TRBJ2-1; V gene: TRBV18; CDR3 DNA: TGTGCCAGCTCTAGATCTGAACAGGGTGGAATCAATGAGCAGTTCTTC; CDR3 protein: CASSRSEQGGINEQFF
D gene: NA; clone size: few; J gene: TRBJ2-2; V gene: TRBV2; CDR3 DNA: TGTGCCAGCAGTGCACAGGGTGTACCCGGGGAGCTGTTTTTT; CDR3 protein: CASSAQGVPGELFF
D gene: NA; clone size: NA; J gene: TRBJ2-5; V gene: TRBV5-6; CDR3 DNA: TGTGCCAGCAGCTTGGTGGGCTTAGAGACCCAGTACTTC; CDR3 protein: CASSLVGLETQYF
D gene: NA; clone size: NA; J gene: TRBJ2-3; V gene: TRBV4-2; CDR3 DNA: TGTGCCAGCAGCCACCCCGAGTCCACCACAGATACGCAGTATTTT; CDR3 protein: CASSHPESTTDTQYF
D gene: NA; clone size: NA; J gene: TRBJ1-1; V gene: TRBV7-9; CDR3 DNA: TGTGCCAGCAGCTTACAGGGTCTACACACTGAAGCTTTCTTT; CDR3 protein: CASSLQGLHTEAFF
D gene: TRBD1; clone size: few; J gene: TRBJ1-2; V gene: TRBV5-4; CDR3 DNA: TGTGCCAGCAGATATACGGGACAGAACTATGGCTACACCTTC; CDR3 protein: CASRYTGQNYGYTF
D gene: NA; clone size: few; J gene: TRBJ2-1; V gene: TRBV9; CDR3 DNA: TGTGCCAGCAGCGTAGTTGGGAGCTCCTACAATGAGCAGTTCTTC; CDR3 protein: CASSVVGSSYNEQFF
D gene: TRBD2; clone size: few; J gene: TRBJ2-2; V gene: TRBV9; CDR3 DNA: TGTGCCAGCAGCGTAATAGGACTAGCGGTGATTCCCGGGGAGCTGTTTTTT; CDR3 protein: CASSVIGLAVIPGELFF
D gene: TRBD1; clone size: NA; J gene: TRBJ2-5; V gene: TRBV5-4; CDR3 DNA: TGTGCCAGCAGCGGGATAGGGACAGCCGAGACCCAGTACTTC; CDR3 protein: CASSGIGTAETQYF
D gene: TRBD2; clone size: NA; J gene: TRBJ2-5; V gene: TRBV7-2; CDR3 DNA: TGTGCCAGCCAAAGCGGGGGGGGAAAGGAGACCCAGTACTTC; CDR3 protein: CASQSGGGKETQYF
D gene: NA; clone size: few; J gene: TRBJ2-6; V gene: TRBV7-9; CDR3 DNA: TGTGCCAGCAGCTCCCGGCGGGGCTCTGGGGCCAACGTCCTGACTTTC; CDR3 protein: CASSSRRGSGANVLTF
D gene: NA; clone size: NA; J gene: TRBJ2-3; V gene: TRBV30; CDR3 DNA: TGTGCCTGGAGCGGGATAGGCCCAGATACGCAGTATTTT; CDR3 protein: CAWSGIGPDTQYF
D gene: TRBD1; clone size: NA; J gene: TRBJ1-3; V gene: TRBV30; CDR3 DNA: TGTGCCTGGACCGGACAGGGGGAGGGAAACACCATATATTTT; CDR3 protein: CAWTGQGEGNTIYF
D gene: NA; clone size: NA; J gene: TRBJ2-7; V gene: TRBV11-3; CDR3 DNA: TGTGCCAGCAGCTTTTCGGGAGTTTACGAGCAGTACTTC; CDR3 protein: CASSFSGVYEQYF
D gene: NA; clone size: few; J gene: TRBJ2-5; V gene: TRBV7-2; CDR3 DNA: TGTGCCAGCAGCTTAGGAGGCATCTGGGACTTC; CDR3 protein: CASSLGGIWDF
D gene: NA; clone size: NA; J gene: TRBJ2-1; V gene: TRBV6-1; CDR3 DNA: TGTGCCAGCAAGGTCCGGGACTCCTCCTACAATGAGCAGTTCTTC; CDR3 protein: CASKVRDSSYNEQFF
D gene: TRBD2; clone size: few; J gene: TRBJ2-1; V gene: TRBV4-1; CDR3 DNA: TGCGCCAGCAGCCTGGGGACTAGCGGGGGCCGAGAGCAGTTCTTC; CDR3 protein: CASSLGTSGGREQFF
D gene: NA; clone size: NA; J gene: TRBJ2-5; V gene: TRBV5-6; CDR3 DNA: TGTGCCAGCAGATCCGTATCAGAGACCCAGTACTTC; CDR3 protein: CASRSVSETQYF